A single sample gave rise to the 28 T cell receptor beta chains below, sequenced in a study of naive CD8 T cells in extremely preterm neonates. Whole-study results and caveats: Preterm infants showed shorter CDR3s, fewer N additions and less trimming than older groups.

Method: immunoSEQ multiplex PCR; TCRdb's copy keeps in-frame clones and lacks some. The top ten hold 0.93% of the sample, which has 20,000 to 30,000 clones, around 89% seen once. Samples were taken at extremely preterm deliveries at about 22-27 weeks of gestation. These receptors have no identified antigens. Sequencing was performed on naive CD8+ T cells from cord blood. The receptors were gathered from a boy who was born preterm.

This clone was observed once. The DNA of the CDR3 is TGTGCCATCAGTGAGTCGACAGGGAACACTGAAGCTTTCTTT. It yields the protein CAISESTGNTEAFF. This rearrangement joins TRBV10-3 to TRBJ1-1; D might be TRBD1 (6 bases). This CDR3 comprises 14 residues. Germline loops: CDR1 ENHRY, CDR2 SYGVKD. With 0 bases removed from V and 1 base from J, the gap between germline ends came to 6 bases.

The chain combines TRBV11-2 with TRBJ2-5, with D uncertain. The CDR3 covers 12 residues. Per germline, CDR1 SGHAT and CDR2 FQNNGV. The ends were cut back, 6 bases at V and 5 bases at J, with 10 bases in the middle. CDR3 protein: CASRINWETQYF. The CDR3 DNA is TGTGCCAGCAGGATAAATTGGGAGACCCAGTACTTC.

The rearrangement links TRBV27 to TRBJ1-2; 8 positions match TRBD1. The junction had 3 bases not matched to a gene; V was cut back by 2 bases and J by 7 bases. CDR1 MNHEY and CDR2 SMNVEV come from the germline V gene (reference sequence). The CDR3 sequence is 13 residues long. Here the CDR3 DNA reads TGTGCCAGCAGTTTACGCGGACAGGGTGGCTACACCTTC. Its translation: CASSLRGQGGYTF.

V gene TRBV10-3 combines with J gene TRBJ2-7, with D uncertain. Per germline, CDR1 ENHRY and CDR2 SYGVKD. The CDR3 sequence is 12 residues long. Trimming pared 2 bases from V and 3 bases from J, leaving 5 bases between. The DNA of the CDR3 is TGTGCCATCAGTGAGGGCTACTACGAGCAGTACTTC. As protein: CAISEGYYEQYF.

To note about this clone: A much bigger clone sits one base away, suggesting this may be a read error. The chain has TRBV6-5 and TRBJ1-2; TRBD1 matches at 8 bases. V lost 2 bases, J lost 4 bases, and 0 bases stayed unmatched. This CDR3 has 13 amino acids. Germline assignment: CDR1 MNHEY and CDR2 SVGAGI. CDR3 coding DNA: TGTGCCAGCAGTTACACAGGGGGCTATGGCTACACCTTC. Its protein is CASSYTGGYGYTF.

CDR3 DNA: TGTGCCAGCAGTTACGGGGATGGCTACACCTTC. Residues: CASSYGDGYTF. The chain couples TRBV6-6 to TRBJ1-2, with D hard to call. The V gene's germline CDR1 is MNHNY and CDR2 SVGAGI (reference sequence). This CDR3 has 11 residues. The V gene lost 2 bases and the J gene lost 6 bases, with 4 bases spanning the gap.

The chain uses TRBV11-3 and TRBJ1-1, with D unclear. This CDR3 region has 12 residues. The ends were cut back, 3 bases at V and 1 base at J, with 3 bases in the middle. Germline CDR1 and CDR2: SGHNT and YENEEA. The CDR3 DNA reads TGTGCCAGCAGCTTCAGGAACACTGAAGCTTTCTTT. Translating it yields CASSFRNTEAFF. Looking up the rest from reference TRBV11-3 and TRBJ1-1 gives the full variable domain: EAGVVQSPRYKIIEKKQPVAFWCNPISGHNTLYWYLQNLGQGPELLIRYENEEAVDDSQLPKDRFSAERLKGVDSTLKIQPAELGDSAVYLCASSFRNTEAFFGQGTRLTVV.

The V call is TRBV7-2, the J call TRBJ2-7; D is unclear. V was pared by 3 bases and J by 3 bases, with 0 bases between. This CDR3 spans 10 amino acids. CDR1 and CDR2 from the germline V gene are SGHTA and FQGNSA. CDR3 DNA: TGTGCCAGCAGCTTCTACGAGCAGTACTTC. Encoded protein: CASSFYEQYF.

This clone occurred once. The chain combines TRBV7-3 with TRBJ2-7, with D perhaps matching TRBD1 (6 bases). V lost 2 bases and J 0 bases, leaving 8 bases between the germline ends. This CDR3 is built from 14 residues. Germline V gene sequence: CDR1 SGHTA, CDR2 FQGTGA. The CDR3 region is CASSLGGASYEQYF. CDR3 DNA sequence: TGTGCCAGCAGCTTAGGGGGCGCCTCCTACGAGCAGTACTTC.

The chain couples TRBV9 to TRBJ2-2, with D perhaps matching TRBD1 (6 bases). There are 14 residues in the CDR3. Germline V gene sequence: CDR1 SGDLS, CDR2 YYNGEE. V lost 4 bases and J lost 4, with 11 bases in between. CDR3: CASSPGTTTGELFF. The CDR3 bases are TGTGCCAGCAGCCCCGGGACAACCACCGGGGAGCTGTTTTTT.

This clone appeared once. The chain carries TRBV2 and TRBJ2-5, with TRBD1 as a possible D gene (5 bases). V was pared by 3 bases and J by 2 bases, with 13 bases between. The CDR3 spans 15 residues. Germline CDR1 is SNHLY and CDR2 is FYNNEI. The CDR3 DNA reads TGTGCCAGCAGTGACATTCCAGGGAATCAAGAGACCCAGTACTTC. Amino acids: CASSDIPGNQETQYF.

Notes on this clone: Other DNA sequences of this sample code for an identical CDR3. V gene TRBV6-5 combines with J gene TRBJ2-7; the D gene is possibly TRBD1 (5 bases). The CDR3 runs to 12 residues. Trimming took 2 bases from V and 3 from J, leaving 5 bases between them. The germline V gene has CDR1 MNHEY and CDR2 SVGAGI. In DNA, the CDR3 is TGTGCCAGCAGTTACACAGGCTACGAGCAGTACTTC. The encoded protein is CASSYTGYEQYF.

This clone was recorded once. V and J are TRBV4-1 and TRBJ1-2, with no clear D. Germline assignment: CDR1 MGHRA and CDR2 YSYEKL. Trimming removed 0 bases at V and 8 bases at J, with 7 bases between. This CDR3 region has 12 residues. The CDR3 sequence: CASSQDERGYTF. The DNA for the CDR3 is TGCGCCAGCAGCCAAGATGAAAGGGGCTACACCTTC.

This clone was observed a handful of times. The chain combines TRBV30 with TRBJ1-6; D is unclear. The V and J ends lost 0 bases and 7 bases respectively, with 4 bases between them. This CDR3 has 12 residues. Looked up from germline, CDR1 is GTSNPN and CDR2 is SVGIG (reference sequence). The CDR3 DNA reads TGTGCCTGGAGTGTACACAATTCACCCCTCCACTTT. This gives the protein CAWSVHNSPLHF.

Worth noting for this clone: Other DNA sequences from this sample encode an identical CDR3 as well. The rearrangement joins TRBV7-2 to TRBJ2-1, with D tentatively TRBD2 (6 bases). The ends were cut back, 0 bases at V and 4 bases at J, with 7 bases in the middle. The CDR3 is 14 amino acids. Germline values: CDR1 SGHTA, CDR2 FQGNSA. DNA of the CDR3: TGTGCCAGCAGCTTAGCGGGGGGTTACAATGAGCAGTTCTTC. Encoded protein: CASSLAGGYNEQFF.

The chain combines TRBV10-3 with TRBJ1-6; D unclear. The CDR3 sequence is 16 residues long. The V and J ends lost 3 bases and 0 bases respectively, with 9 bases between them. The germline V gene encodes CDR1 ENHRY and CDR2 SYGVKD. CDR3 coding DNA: TGTGCCATCAGTGATTCACAAAGCTCCTATAATTCACCCCTCCACTTT. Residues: CAISDSQSSYNSPLHF.

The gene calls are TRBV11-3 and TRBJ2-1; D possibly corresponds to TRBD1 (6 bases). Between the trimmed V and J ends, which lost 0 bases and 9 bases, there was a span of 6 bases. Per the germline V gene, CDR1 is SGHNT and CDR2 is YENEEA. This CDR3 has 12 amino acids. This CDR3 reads CASSLDRGEQFF. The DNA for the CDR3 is TGTGCCAGCAGCTTAGACAGGGGTGAGCAGTTCTTC.

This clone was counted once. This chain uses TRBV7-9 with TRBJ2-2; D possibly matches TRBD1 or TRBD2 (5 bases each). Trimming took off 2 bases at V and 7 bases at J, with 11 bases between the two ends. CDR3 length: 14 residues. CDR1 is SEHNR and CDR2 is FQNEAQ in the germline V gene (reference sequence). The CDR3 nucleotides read TGTGCCAGCAGCTTATACGATGGGGGCGGGGAGCTGTTTTTT. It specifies CASSLYDGGGELFF.

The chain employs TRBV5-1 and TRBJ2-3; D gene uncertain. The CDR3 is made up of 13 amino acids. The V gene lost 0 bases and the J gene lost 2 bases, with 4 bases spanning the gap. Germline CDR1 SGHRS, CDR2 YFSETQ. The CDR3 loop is CASSLGDTDTQYF. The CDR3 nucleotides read TGCGCCAGCAGCTTGGGGGACACAGATACGCAGTATTTT.

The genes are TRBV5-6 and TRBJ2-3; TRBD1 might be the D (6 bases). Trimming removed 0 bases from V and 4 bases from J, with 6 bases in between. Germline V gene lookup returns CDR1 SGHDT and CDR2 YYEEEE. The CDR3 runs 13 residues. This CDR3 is CASSLGGPDTQYF. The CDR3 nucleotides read TGTGCCAGCAGCTTGGGGGGGCCAGATACGCAGTATTTT.

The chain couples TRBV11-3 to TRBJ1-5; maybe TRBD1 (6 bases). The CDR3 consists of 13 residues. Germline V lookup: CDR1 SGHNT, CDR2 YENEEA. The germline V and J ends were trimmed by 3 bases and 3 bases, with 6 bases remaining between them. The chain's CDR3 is CASSLGHNQPQHF. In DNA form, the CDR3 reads TGTGCCAGCAGCTTGGGACACAATCAGCCCCAGCATTTT.

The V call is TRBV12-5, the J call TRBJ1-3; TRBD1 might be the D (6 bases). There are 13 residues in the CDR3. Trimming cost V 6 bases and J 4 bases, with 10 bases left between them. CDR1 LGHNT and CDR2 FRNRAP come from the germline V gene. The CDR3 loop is CASGPGQGNTIYF. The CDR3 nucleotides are TGTGCTAGTGGACCCGGACAGGGAAACACCATATATTTT.

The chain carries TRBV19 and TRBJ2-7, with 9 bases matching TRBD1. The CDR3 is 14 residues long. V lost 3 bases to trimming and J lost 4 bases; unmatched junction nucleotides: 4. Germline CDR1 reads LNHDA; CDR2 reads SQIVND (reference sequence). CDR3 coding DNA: TGTGCCAGTAGTATGGGGGACAGGGTTTACGAGCAGTACTTC. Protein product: CASSMGDRVYEQYF.

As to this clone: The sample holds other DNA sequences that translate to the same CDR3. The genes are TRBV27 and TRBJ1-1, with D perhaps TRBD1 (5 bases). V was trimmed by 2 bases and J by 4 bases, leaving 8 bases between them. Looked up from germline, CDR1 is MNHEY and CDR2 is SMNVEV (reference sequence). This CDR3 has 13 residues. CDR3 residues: CASSLGRGTEAFF. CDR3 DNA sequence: TGTGCCAGCAGTTTAGGGAGGGGCACTGAAGCTTTCTTT.

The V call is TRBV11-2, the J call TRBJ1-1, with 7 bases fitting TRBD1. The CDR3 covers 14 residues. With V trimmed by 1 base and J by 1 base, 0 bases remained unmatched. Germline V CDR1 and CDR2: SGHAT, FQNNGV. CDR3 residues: CASSLGQGNTEAFF. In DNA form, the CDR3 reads TGTGCCAGCAGCTTAGGACAGGGGAACACTGAAGCTTTCTTT.

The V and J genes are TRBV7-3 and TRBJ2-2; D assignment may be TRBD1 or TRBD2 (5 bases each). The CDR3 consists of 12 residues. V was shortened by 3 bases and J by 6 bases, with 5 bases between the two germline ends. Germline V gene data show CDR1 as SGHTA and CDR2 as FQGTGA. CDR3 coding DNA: TGTGCCAGCAGCTTGGGGGCCGGGGAGCTGTTTTTT. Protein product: CASSLGAGELFF.

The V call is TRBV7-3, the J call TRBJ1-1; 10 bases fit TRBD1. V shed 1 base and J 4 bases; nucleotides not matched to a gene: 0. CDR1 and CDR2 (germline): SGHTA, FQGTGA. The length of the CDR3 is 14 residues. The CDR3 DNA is TGTGCCAGCAGCTTAAGGACAGGGGGCACTGAAGCTTTCTTT. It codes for CASSLRTGGTEAFF.

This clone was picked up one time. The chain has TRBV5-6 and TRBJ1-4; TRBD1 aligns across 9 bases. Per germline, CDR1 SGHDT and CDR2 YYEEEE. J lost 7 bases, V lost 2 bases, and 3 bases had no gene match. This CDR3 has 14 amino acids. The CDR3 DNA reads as TGTGCCAGCAGCTTTGGGACAGGGCGTGAAAAACTGTTTTTT. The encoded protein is CASSFGTGREKLFF.